These T cell receptor beta chains were read from a single sample in a study of response to subunit inactivated influenza vaccine. MiXCR, run by TCRdb on the RT-PCR reads, gives a single entry per CDR3 protein. This sample carries approximately 300,000 distinct CDR3 sequences, roughly 20% of them seen once, and the ten largest clones take about a tenth. This specimen was PBMCs from blood, taken approximately 20 months after vaccination. The receptors derive from a man between 50 and 75 years old who received an inactivated influenza vaccine. Both conserved end residues are part of each CDR3. The D gene is left open where the match is weak. Clone size appears in some rows only: once, few, many, or a class for an expanded clone.

v_call	clone_size	d_call	j_call	cdr3_length	cdr3_aa	cdr3_nt
TRBV7-6	NA	NA	TRBJ2-3	18	CASSLGPHFLSRTDTQYF	TGTGCCAGCAGCTTAGGTCCTCACTTCCTTTCTCGCACAGATACGCAGTATTTT
TRBV4-1	many	TRBD1	TRBJ1-6	15	CASSQGKDRGDPLHF	TGCGCCAGCAGCCAGGGGAAGGACAGGGGAGACCCCCTCCACTTT
TRBV24-1	NA	NA	TRBJ2-1	14	CATSDPGSYNEQFF	TGTGCCACCAGTGATCCGGGATCCTACAATGAGCAGTTCTTC
TRBV25-1	NA	TRBD1	TRBJ2-2	14	CASKGQGVSGELFF	TGTGCCAGCAAGGGACAGGGGGTATCCGGGGAGCTGTTTTTT
TRBV19	NA	NA	TRBJ2-3	15	CASSKRDLGGDTQYF	TGTGCCAGTAGTAAAAGGGACCTCGGGGGAGATACGCAGTATTTT
TRBV5-1	many	TRBD2	TRBJ2-1	16	CASSFIYGRGSYEQFF	TGCGCCAGCAGCTTCATCTACGGGAGGGGAAGCTATGAGCAGTTCTTC
TRBV2	few	TRBD1	TRBJ1-2	15	CASHTGTGANYGYTF	TGTGCCAGCCACACCGGGACAGGAGCTAACTATGGCTACACCTTC
TRBV19	few	NA	TRBJ1-2	16	CASSKDRFRPNYGYTF	TGTGCCAGTAGTAAGGACAGATTTAGACCTAACTATGGCTACACCTTC
TRBV29-1	NA	TRBD1	TRBJ2-7	14	CSVVGTGGSYEQYF	TGCAGCGTTGTGGGGACAGGGGGCTCCTACGAGCAGTACTTC
TRBV6-2/TRBV6-3	few	NA	TRBJ1-1	16	CASSYFPYRDTTQAFF	TGTGCCAGCAGTTATTTTCCCTACCGGGACACCACACAAGCTTTCTTT
TRBV6-2/TRBV6-3	NA	TRBD1	TRBJ1-5	15	CASSYSRTGGQPQHF	TGTGCCAGCAGTTACTCCAGGACAGGGGGACAGCCCCAGCATTTT
TRBV5-1	NA	NA	TRBJ2-1	22	CASSSRTAPIYLNAKSGNEQFF	TGCGCCAGCAGCTCTCGGACAGCCCCGATATACCTGAACGCAAAATCCGGCAATGAGCAGTTCTTC
TRBV20-1	NA	TRBD1	TRBJ1-1	14	CSAGYRGRGTEAFF	TGCAGTGCTGGTTACAGGGGGCGAGGCACTGAAGCTTTCTTT
TRBV6-2/TRBV6-3	NA	TRBD1	TRBJ1-1	15	CASSYDDRGRTEAFF	TGTGCCAGCAGTTACGACGACAGGGGGAGAACTGAAGCTTTCTTT
TRBV6-2/TRBV6-3	few	TRBD2	TRBJ2-1	15	CASSGLAGGLGEQFF	TGTGCCAGCAGCGGACTAGCGGGAGGGCTTGGTGAGCAGTTCTTC
TRBV20-1	NA	NA	TRBJ2-3	13	CSASLGGTVAQYF	TGCAGTGCTAGCCTGGGGGGGACAGTGGCGCAGTATTTT
TRBV7-2	few	NA	TRBJ1-5	15	CASSLGGTLAQPQHF	TGTGCCAGCAGCTTAGGTGGGACATTGGCGCAGCCCCAGCATTTT
TRBV20-1	many	NA	TRBJ2-7	11	CSGGFDYEQYF	TGCAGTGGAGGCTTTGACTACGAGCAGTACTTC
TRBV20-1	NA	NA	TRBJ2-2	12	CSATTGTGELFF	TGCAGTGCTACCACAGGGACCGGGGAGCTGTTTTTT
TRBV9	NA	TRBD2	TRBJ2-1	16	CASSARSGRSYNEQFF	TGTGCCAGCAGCGCCAGGAGCGGGAGATCCTACAATGAGCAGTTCTTC
TRBV7-9	few	NA	TRBJ1-2	16	CASSPAVGGLSYGYTF	TGTGCCAGCAGCCCGGCGGTTGGGGGGCTAAGCTATGGCTACACCTTC
TRBV13	NA	TRBD2	TRBJ2-5	16	CASSLGLAGGQETQYF	TGTGCTAGCAGCTTAGGACTAGCGGGGGGCCAAGAGACCCAGTACTTC
TRBV12-3/TRBV12-4	NA	NA	TRBJ1-1	14	CASSFEGRQTEAFF	TGTGCCAGCAGTTTTGAGGGGCGGCAAACTGAAGCTTTCTTT
TRBV7-2	few	NA	TRBJ1-1	15	CASSSAGTVNTEAFF	TGTGCCAGCAGCTCAGCCGGGACGGTGAACACTGAAGCTTTCTTT
TRBV25-1	many	TRBD1	TRBJ1-6	13	CASSLTGDSPLHF	TGTGCCAGCAGCCTGACAGGGGATTCACCCCTCCACTTT
TRBV6-5	few	NA	TRBJ2-2	15	CASSYGLPNTGELFF	TGTGCCAGCAGTTACGGACTCCCGAACACCGGGGAGCTGTTTTTT
TRBV18	NA	TRBD2	TRBJ2-7	13	CASCRDRGGKQYF	TGTGCCAGCTGCCGGGACCGGGGGGGAAAGCAGTACTTC
TRBV18	NA	TRBD1	TRBJ2-1	16	CASSRPGQGTYNEQFF	TGTGCCAGCTCACGGCCGGGACAGGGTACCTACAATGAGCAGTTCTTC
TRBV9	NA	TRBD1	TRBJ1-2	14	CASRDHRGNYGYTF	TGTGCCAGCAGAGACCACAGGGGAAACTATGGCTACACCTTC
TRBV28	NA	NA	TRBJ2-7	13	CASSWTGSYEQYF	TGTGCCAGCAGTTGGACGGGCTCCTACGAGCAGTACTTC
TRBV12-3/TRBV12-4	few	NA	TRBJ2-7	14	CASSHGQSSYEQYF	TGTGCCAGCAGTCATGGACAGAGCTCCTACGAGCAGTACTTC
TRBV20-1	NA	TRBD2	TRBJ2-5	15	CSGRQGSGRGETQYF	TGCAGTGGTAGGCAGGGAAGCGGGAGAGGAGAGACCCAGTACTTC
TRBV9	NA	NA	TRBJ2-3	14	CASTLGGFTDTQYF	TGTGCCAGCACCCTAGGGGGATTCACAGATACGCAGTATTTT
TRBV6-5	few	NA	TRBJ2-1	13	CASSLFGGNEQFF	TGTGCCAGCAGTTTATTCGGGGGCAATGAGCAGTTCTTC